Here is one T cell receptor (beta chain) with its context. Its specificity is unknown. Germline V lookup: CDR1 SGHTA, CDR2 FQGNSA. The CDR3 loop spans 15 amino acids. Trimming cost V 4 bases and J 2 bases, with 15 bases left between them. This sample stems from a study of T cell responses to AZD1222 COVID-19 vaccine. Study-wide points: CD4 TCRs linked to vaccination spanned spike, dominating at 160-218 and 743-854.

Sequenced by immunoSEQ multiplex PCR; TCRdb stores in-frame clones only, minus some. The data hold about 150,000 clones, with over 90% observed a single time. The material was peripheral blood, obtained 28 days after the second AZD1222 dose. The TCR originated in an adult who received the AZD1222 COVID-19 vaccine. The J gene is TRBJ2-7, the V gene TRBV7-2; D may match TRBD1 or TRBD2 (5 bases each). The chain's CDR3 is CASSSGLLATYEQYF. CDR3 in DNA: TGTGCCAGCAGCTCAGGGCTTCTAGCCACCTACGAGCAGTACTTC.